The 22 T cell receptor beta chains below were found in one sample sequenced in a study of cytomegalovirus exposure and HLA in healthy donors. Researchers ran the PCR with 60 Vbeta and 13 Jbeta primers. The method was immunoSEQ multiplex PCR; TCRdb's version includes in-frame clones alone and lacks a portion of them. The sample yields around 200,000 clones, around 80% seen once. The specimen sequenced was PBMCs. The receptors here all came from a middle-aged man in good health and CMV-seropositive.

J is TRBJ1-1 and V is TRBV19, with D perhaps matching TRBD1 (5 bases). The CDR3 contains 17 residues. Germline CDR1 is LNHDA and CDR2 is SQIVND (reference sequence). V lost 0 bases, J lost 10 bases, and 24 bases lay in between. The CDR3 DNA reads as TGTGCCAGTAGTATAGATGCGGCGGGTGGTGCGTGGGGGGGAGCTTTCTTT. It translates to CASSIDAAGGAWGGAFF.

The CDR3 here is CASSYEGAGNEQFF. In nucleotides, the CDR3 is TGTGCCAGCAGTTATGAGGGGGCTGGGAATGAGCAGTTCTTC. The rearrangement links TRBV27 to TRBJ2-1; 7 bases agree with TRBD1. Germline assignment: CDR1 MNHEY and CDR2 SMNVEV (reference sequence). Trimming removed 4 bases from V and 7 bases from J; junction bases left unmatched: 7. The CDR3 is 14 amino acids.

V is TRBV5-1 and J is TRBJ2-7; tentatively, D is TRBD1 (6 bases). Per germline, CDR1 SGHRS and CDR2 YFSETQ. The CDR3 sequence is 17 residues long. V gave up 6 bases and J gave up 2 bases, with 24 bases separating them. As DNA, the CDR3 is TGCGCCAGCACCCGTGATTTGAGGTTCGGACAGACCTACGAGCAGTACTTC. Amino acids: CASTRDLRFGQTYEQYF. Together with reference TRBV5-1 and TRBJ2-7, the CDR3 gives the full variable domain: KAGVTQTPRYLIKTRGQQVTLSCSPISGHRSVSWYQQTPGQGLQFLFEYFSETQRNKGNFPGRFSGRQFSNSRSEMNVSTLELGDSALYLCASTRDLRFGQTYEQYFGPGTRLTVT.

The chain couples TRBV5-4 to TRBJ2-3; a possible D gene is TRBD2 (5 bases). Between the trimmed V and J ends, which lost 0 bases and 2 bases, there was a span of 10 bases. Germline V gene data show CDR1 as SGHNT and CDR2 as YYREEE (reference sequence). The CDR3 totals 15 residues. The CDR3 reads CASSLERQTTDTQYF. In DNA form, the CDR3 reads TGTGCCAGCAGCTTGGAGCGGCAAACCACAGATACGCAGTATTTT.

Concerning this clone: Its ends do not fully match the called genes, so a read error is possible. CDR3 loop: CASSIRTSGDKEQFF. The CDR3 nucleotides read TGTGCCAGTAGTATAAGGACTAGCGGTGACAAGGAGCAGTTCTTC. V gene TRBV19 combines with J gene TRBJ2-1; 10 bases match TRBD2. The CDR3 consists of 15 residues. Germline CDR1 and CDR2: LNHDA and SQIVND (reference sequence).

This chain uses TRBV29-1 with TRBJ2-1; 9 bases match TRBD2. The CDR3 is 16 amino acids. V was clipped by 4 bases and J by 2 bases; unmatched bases: 9. Germline V gene lookup returns CDR1 SQVTM and CDR2 ANQGSEA. The CDR3 nucleotides are TGCAGCGTTGGGGGTGAAGCGGGAGGCACCTACAATGAGCAGTTCTTC. Its translation: CSVGGEAGGTYNEQFF.

V usage is TRBV5-8 and J usage is TRBJ2-7; D is ambiguous. The V end was cut by 2 bases, the J end by 2 bases, with 8 bases between. The CDR3 sequence is 13 residues long. Germline V CDR1 and CDR2: SGHTS, YDEGEE. The chain's CDR3 is CASSLRDTYEQYF. The CDR3 DNA is TGTGCCAGCAGCTTACGCGACACCTACGAGCAGTACTTC.

The chain employs TRBV6-5 and TRBJ1-3; the match to TRBD1 covers 10 bases. Looked up from germline, CDR1 is MNHEY and CDR2 is SVGAGI. V lost 0 bases to trimming and J lost 2 bases; unmatched junction nucleotides: 1. The CDR3 has 16 amino acids. As DNA, the CDR3 is TGTGCCAGCAGTTACTCGGACAGGGGGACTGGAAACACCATATATTTT. It yields the protein CASSYSDRGTGNTIYF.

Remarks on this clone: The germline gene is not matched at one end of the junction; a read error may be the cause. V and J are TRBV30 and TRBJ2-1, with 10 bases that match TRBD1. The CDR3 has 15 residues. Looked up from germline, CDR1 is GTSNPN and CDR2 is SVGIG (reference sequence). The CDR3 nucleotides are TGTGCCTGGAACCGGAAGGGACAGGGGAATAATGGGCAGTTCTTC. It encodes CAWNRKGQGNNGQFF. The variable domain in full, completed from reference TRBV30 and TRBJ2-1, reads SQTIHQWPATLVQPVGSPLSLECTVEGTSNPNLYWYRQAAGRGLQLLFYSVGIGQISSEVPQNLSASRPQDRQFILSSKKLLLSDSGFYLCAWNRKGQGNNGQFFGPGTRLTVL.

The V call is TRBV29-1, the J call TRBJ1-1; D might be TRBD1 (5 bases). From germline, CDR1 is SQVTM and CDR2 ANQGSEA. V was trimmed by 7 bases and J by 0 bases, leaving 15 bases between them. There are 14 residues in the CDR3. CDR3 in amino acids: CSGTLTGMNTEAFF. As DNA, the CDR3 is TGCAGCGGGACCTTAACAGGAATGAACACTGAAGCTTTCTTT.

The V call is TRBV18, the J call TRBJ1-1; 10 bases map to TRBD1. CDR1 is KGHSH, CDR2 LQKENI, per germline. CDR3 size: 16 residues. Trimming took 4 bases from V and 8 from J; bases not matched to a gene: 13. The CDR3 region has the DNA TGTGCCAGCTCACTACTAGCCCCGGGACAGGGGTTAGAAGCTTTCTTT. It codes for CASSLLAPGQGLEAFF.

CDR3 sequence: CASSYSRSGYEQYV. The CDR3 DNA reads as TGTGCCAGCAGTTACTCGAGGTCCGGATACGAGCAGTACGTC. This chain uses TRBV6-5 with TRBJ2-7; D not resolved. Germline CDR1 MNHEY, CDR2 SVGAGI. V was pared by 0 bases and J by 4 bases, with 10 bases between. CDR3 size: 14 residues.

The rearrangement uses TRBV6-1 and TRBJ2-5; D possibly corresponds to TRBD1 (6 bases). With 5 bases removed from V and 2 bases from J, the gap between germline ends came to 12 bases. CDR1 is MNHNS and CDR2 is SASEGT in the germline V gene. CDR3 length: 14 residues. CDR3 in DNA: TGTGCCAGCAGTCCCCGGACAGTGCAAGAGACCCAGTACTTC. It translates to CASSPRTVQETQYF.

The chain is built from TRBV9 and TRBJ2-3, with 13 bases fitting TRBD2. Trimming took 4 bases from V and 4 from J; bases not matched to a gene: 6. The CDR3 is made up of 16 amino acids. Germline assignment: CDR1 SGDLS and CDR2 YYNGEE. CDR3 nucleotide sequence: TGTGCCAGCAGCACACTAGCGGGAGGGGTTCCAGATACGCAGTATTTT. The encoded protein is CASSTLAGGVPDTQYF.

The rearrangement links TRBV2 to TRBJ1-2; 9 positions match TRBD1. Germline trimming cut 4 bases from V and 2 bases from J; bases unmatched to any gene: 2. CDR1 is SNHLY and CDR2 is FYNNEI in the germline V gene. The CDR3 length is 14 residues. The CDR3 protein is CASSVDRGNYGYTF. The CDR3 coding sequence is TGTGCCAGCAGTGTGGACAGGGGAAACTATGGCTACACCTTC. Supplemented by reference TRBV2 and TRBJ1-2, the full variable domain reads EPEVTQTPSHQVTQMGQEVILRCVPISNHLYFYWYRQILGQKVEFLVSFYNNEISEKSEIFDDQFSVERPDGSNFTLKIRSTKLEDSAMYFCASSVDRGNYGYTFGSGTRLTVV.

The rearrangement links TRBV9 to TRBJ2-3, with 9 nucleotides matching TRBD2. From germline, CDR1 is SGDLS and CDR2 YYNGEE. J gave up 0 bases and V 0 bases, and 11 bases lay outside the gene matches. This CDR3 comprises 19 residues. CDR3 sequence (DNA): TGTGCCAGCAGCGTAGAGGGGCTGGGGACTAGCTATAGCACAGATACGCAGTATTTT. Encoded protein: CASSVEGLGTSYSTDTQYF.

V gene TRBV18 combines with J gene TRBJ1-2; 7 bases are shared with TRBD1. The germline CDR1 and CDR2 sequences are KGHSH and LQKENI. After removal of 3 bases from V and 0 bases from J, the junction contained 4 bases not matched to a gene. The CDR3 runs to 15 residues. The CDR3 reads CASSPGTVPNYGYTF. The CDR3 DNA is TGTGCCAGCTCACCCGGGACAGTCCCTAACTATGGCTACACCTTC. The full variable domain, with the rest looked up from reference TRBV18 and TRBJ1-2, is NAGVMQNPRHLVRRRGQEARLRCSPMKGHSHVYWYRQLPEEGLKFMVYLQKENIIDESGMPKERFSAEFPKEGPSILRIQQVVRGDSAAYFCASSPGTVPNYGYTFGSGTRLTVV.

The CDR3 protein is CASSILGATYNEQFF. Written as DNA, the CDR3 is TGTGCCAGTAGTATCCTGGGAGCTACCTACAATGAGCAGTTCTTC. This sequence joins TRBV19 and TRBJ2-1, with D possibly matching TRBD2 (5 bases). Per the germline V gene, CDR1 is LNHDA and CDR2 is SQIVND (reference sequence). Trimming cost V 3 bases and J 2 bases, with 11 bases left between them. The CDR3 is made up of 15 amino acids.

The CDR3 protein is CASSLVIGNQETQYF. The CDR3 bases are TGTGCCAGCAGCTTAGTAATCGGGAACCAAGAGACCCAGTACTTC. The genes are TRBV7-9 and TRBJ2-5, with D maybe TRBD2 (5 bases). Trimming shortened V by 1 base and J by 0 bases, and 9 bases separated the two germline ends. Germline V lookup: CDR1 SEHNR, CDR2 FQNEAQ (reference sequence). The CDR3 has 15 residues.

The gene calls are TRBV27 and TRBJ1-5; D not certain. Germline CDR1 and CDR2: MNHEY and SMNVEV (reference sequence). The CDR3 contains 14 residues. Between the trimmed V and J ends, which lost 2 bases and 7 bases, there was a span of 12 bases. The CDR3 loop reads CASSLDREGQPQHF. The CDR3 DNA reads as TGTGCCAGCAGTTTAGATCGAGAGGGCCAGCCCCAGCATTTT.

The rearrangement uses TRBV5-1 and TRBJ2-1; 9 bases match TRBD2. CDR1 and CDR2 (germline): SGHRS, YFSETQ. Trimming took 0 bases from V and 8 from J; bases not matched to a gene: 12. This CDR3 is 17 amino acids long. The CDR3 DNA is TGCGCCAGCAGCTTGGGTAATTTAGCGGGGGCTCCTCATGAGCAGTTCTTC. It yields the protein CASSLGNLAGAPHEQFF.

In this sample, this clone turned up once. The chain employs TRBV9 and TRBJ1-1; 8 nucleotides align to TRBD1. The length of the CDR3 is 15 residues. Germline values: CDR1 SGDLS, CDR2 YYNGEE. After removal of 0 bases from V and 4 bases from J, the junction contained 5 bases not matched to a gene. As DNA, the CDR3 is TGTGCCAGCAGCGTAGGCGGACAGGGAGCCACTGAAGCTTTCTTT. Protein: CASSVGGQGATEAFF.